This TCR beta chain was retrieved from a study of post-analysis software for immune sequencing data. Study details: Recorded disease courses covered relapsing-remitting, secondary progressive and progressive-relapsing multiple sclerosis. Some patients had no subtype annotation. The study's findings and limits: Batch-mates among the samples co-clustered strongly by F measure. Multiple sclerosis patients showed significantly lower normalized Chao1 diversity than controls did. A handful of TRBV segments were more frequent in patients than controls; TRBV5-6, TRBV5-1 and TRBV20-1 belonged to this group.

Details on this clonotype: Its target is not known.

Germline values: CDR1 LGHNT, CDR2 FRNRAP. The CDR3 runs 15 residues. Trimming stripped 6 bases from V and 1 base from J, with 15 bases between. Unique molecular identifiers had been added to the TCR beta cDNA libraries. Approximately 0.5 million cDNA molecules were recovered from an input of about 0.9 to 10 million T cells. From the PCR reads, TCRdb called clonotypes with MiXCR, one entry per CDR3 protein. The sample has around 250,000 distinct CDR3 sequences; 36% are singletons. Sample: blood. The chain recombines TRBV12-5 with TRBJ1-1, with D uncertain. The clonotype originates from a girl aged 10 to 17 with multiple sclerosis. CDR3 amino acids: CASGSRGFENTEAFF. In DNA form, the CDR3 reads TGTGCTAGTGGCTCTCGAGGGTTCGAGAACACTGAAGCTTTCTTT.